One and the same sample provided the 21 T cell receptor beta chains below, sequenced in a study of OX40 agonist ivuxolimab in advanced cancers. Sequencing used immunoSEQ multiplex PCR; TCRdb keeps in-frame clones, though not all of them. In the table there are some 17,000 clones, approximately 85% of which are singletons. Here the sequenced sample was CD4+ or CD8+ T cells sorted from blood, taken in a trial of the OX40 agonist ivuxolimab. The receptors originated from an adult with an advanced solid tumor such as melanoma, head and neck, liver or kidney cancer.

This clone was recorded only once. The chain joins TRBV6-1 to TRBJ1-1, with D unresolved. Trimming stripped 8 bases from V and 2 bases from J, with 18 bases between. The CDR3 runs 15 residues. The V gene's germline CDR1 is MNHNS and CDR2 SASEGT. The CDR3 loop is CASSNSLRQNTEAFF. In DNA, the CDR3 is TGTGCCAGCTCCAACAGTCTACGGCAAAACACTGAAGCTTTCTTT.

Only one count was recorded for this clone. V and J are TRBV25-1 and TRBJ2-4; 9 nucleotides align to TRBD1. From germline, CDR1 is MGHDK and CDR2 SYGVNS. The CDR3 totals 14 residues. J gave up 8 bases and V 5 bases, and 7 bases lay outside the gene matches. CDR3 coding DNA: TGTGCCAGCAGTCCGGGACAGGGTGGGTACATTCAGTACTTC. This gives the protein CASSPGQGGYIQYF.

V gene TRBV16 combines with J gene TRBJ2-3, with D uncertain. V lost 5 bases and J lost 3, with 12 bases in between. Germline V gives CDR1 KGHSY, CDR2 FQNENV. This CDR3 is 14 amino acids long. The CDR3 spells CASSTEDFTDTQYF. DNA for the CDR3: TGTGCCAGCAGCACTGAAGATTTTACAGATACGCAGTATTTT.

On this clone: A junction end diverges from the germline sequence, so it may reflect a read error. The V gene is TRBV7-7, the J gene TRBJ1-6, with unresolved D. This CDR3 has 15 residues. Germline values: CDR1 SSHAT, CDR2 FNYEAQ (reference sequence). CDR3 in DNA: TGTGCTAGCAGCCCCTCGGACCTCTCTGGTTCACCCCTCCACTTT. It is translated as CASSPSDLSGSPLHF.

The rearrangement links TRBV27 to TRBJ2-7; perhaps TRBD2 as D (7 bases). This CDR3 has 15 amino acids. The V gene lost 5 bases and the J gene lost 5 bases, with 19 bases spanning the gap. Germline loops: CDR1 MNHEY, CDR2 SMNVEV (reference sequence). CDR3 in DNA: TGTGCCAGCAGTCCCGGAAGGGGGGGCGCGGACGAGCAGTACTTC. It codes for CASSPGRGGADEQYF.

This clone qualifies as medium-sized. The genes are TRBV9 and TRBJ2-3, with D maybe TRBD1 (6 bases). From germline, CDR1 is SGDLS and CDR2 YYNGEE. The CDR3 is made up of 15 amino acids. Trimming left V 4 bases short and J 0 bases short, with 12 bases between. CDR3 DNA sequence: TGTGCCAGCAGCACCTGGACAGCTAGCACAGATACGCAGTATTTT. This translates into CASSTWTASTDTQYF.

This sequence joins TRBV7-9 and TRBJ2-5; no reliable D call. CDR1 and CDR2 (germline): SEHNR, FQNEAQ (reference sequence). This CDR3 contains 14 residues. V lost 4 bases and J 5 bases, leaving 14 bases between the germline ends. CDR3: CASSSSRTLETQYF. The DNA for the CDR3 is TGTGCCAGCAGCTCGAGTCGGACCTTGGAGACCCAGTACTTC.

The sample holds one count of this clone. The J gene is TRBJ2-3, the V gene TRBV6-6; D might be TRBD2 (5 bases). Trimming removed 2 bases from V and 2 bases from J, with 8 bases in between. From germline, CDR1 is MNHNY and CDR2 SVGAGI (reference sequence). The length of the CDR3 is 14 residues. The DNA of the CDR3 is TGTGCCAGCAGTTACAGGGAGTTCACAGATACGCAGTATTTT. Translating it yields CASSYREFTDTQYF.

Notes on this clone: This sample also contains other DNA sequences that code for the same CDR3. The CDR3 spells CASSLTGREGETQYF. CDR3 DNA: TGTGCCAGCAGCTTAACCGGGAGAGAGGGAGAGACCCAGTACTTC. This sequence joins TRBV7-9 and TRBJ2-5; TRBD2 might be the D (6 bases). From germline, CDR1 is SEHNR and CDR2 FQNEAQ (reference sequence). This CDR3 comprises 15 residues. Trimming took off 2 bases at V and 4 bases at J, with 14 bases between the two ends.

The rearrangement links TRBV7-3 to TRBJ2-1; 14 bases map to TRBD2. The CDR3 length is 18 residues. V was pared by 2 bases and J by 5 bases, with 8 bases of the junction left unmatched. CDR1 is SGHTA, CDR2 FQGTGA, per germline. The CDR3: CASSLAGTSGRGDNEQFF. In DNA form, the CDR3 reads TGTGCCAGCAGCTTAGCCGGGACTAGCGGGAGAGGGGACAATGAGCAGTTCTTC.

This chain joins TRBV1 and TRBJ1-5. TRBV1 is a pseudogene locus. The CDR3 is made up of 16 amino acids. For the CDR3, the DNA is TGCACCAGCAGCCAAGATCGTGGATATAGCAATCAGCCCCAGCATTTT. It yields the protein CTSSQDRGYSNQPQHF.

In its sample, this clone was seen once. In the same sample, other DNA sequences code for this CDR3. The genes are TRBV9 and TRBJ2-2; 9 bases agree with TRBD1. This CDR3 is 15 amino acids long. V trimming: 5 bases; J trimming: 8 bases; junction bases outside the gene matches: 10. Germline CDR1 is SGDLS and CDR2 is YYNGEE. Here the CDR3 reads CASSKTGGVTGELFF. For the CDR3, the DNA is TGTGCCAGCAGTAAAACAGGGGGCGTCACTGGGGAGCTGTTTTTT. Complete variable domain (other parts from reference TRBV9 and TRBJ2-2): DSGVTQTPKHLITATGQRVTLRCSPRSGDLSVYWYQQSLDQGLQFLIQYYNGEERAKGNILERFSAQQFPDLHSELNLSSLELGDSALYFCASSKTGGVTGELFFGEGSRLTVL.

This clone has a single count. DNA of the CDR3: TGTGCCAGCAGCAAACTCGGGCAGGGCCTTGAAAAACTGTTTTTT. It codes for CASSKLGQGLEKLFF. The J gene is TRBJ1-4, the V gene TRBV7-3; possible D gene TRBD1, 5 bases. The germline V gene encodes CDR1 SGHTA and CDR2 FQGTGA. V gave up 5 bases and J gave up 7 bases, with 17 bases separating them. CDR3 length: 15 amino acids. Supplemented by reference TRBV7-3 and TRBJ1-4, the full variable domain reads GAGVSQTPSNKVTEKGKYVELRCDPISGHTALYWYRQSLGQGPEFLIYFQGTGAADDSGLPNDRFFAVRPEGSVSTLKIQRTERGDSAVYLCASSKLGQGLEKLFFGSGTQLSVL.

The CDR3 loop reads CASSTGDLGEKLFF. In DNA form, the CDR3 reads TGTGCCAGCAGTACAGGGGATTTGGGGGAAAAACTGTTTTTT. This chain links TRBV27 with TRBJ1-4; the match to TRBD1 covers 7 bases. The CDR3 is made up of 14 amino acids. CDR1 and CDR2 from the germline V gene are MNHEY and SMNVEV (reference sequence). Trimming cost V 5 bases and J 8 bases; bases outside gene matches: 8.

The CDR3 protein is CASSPSRQVSTDTQYF. The CDR3, as DNA: TGTGCCAGCAGCCCCTCCCGACAAGTTTCGACAGATACGCAGTATTTT. V usage is TRBV7-8 and J usage is TRBJ2-3; no reliable D call. Trimming cost V 5 bases and J 3 bases, with 18 bases left between them. The germline V gene encodes CDR1 SGHVS and CDR2 FQNEAQ. This CDR3 contains 16 residues.

This chain connects TRBV4-1 to TRBJ2-7; D not certain. This CDR3 is built from 14 residues. The V gene lost 1 base and the J gene lost 2 bases, with 9 bases spanning the gap. Germline CDR1 and CDR2: MGHRA and YSYEKL. DNA for the CDR3: TGCGCCAGCAGCCAAGGGTCTGGACCCTACGAGCAGTACTTC. It codes for CASSQGSGPYEQYF.

This clone was detected once. This rearrangement joins TRBV15 to TRBJ2-3; 7 bases match TRBD1. The ends lost 3 bases at V and 3 bases at J; junction bases unmatched: 12. This CDR3 is built from 17 residues. The germline V gene has CDR1 LNHNV and CDR2 YYDKDF (reference sequence). CDR3 DNA: TGTGCCACCAGCAGCACCGGGACAGCTCAAGAGACAGATACGCAGTATTTT. Translation: CATSSTGTAQETDTQYF.

The V gene is TRBV27, the J gene TRBJ1-1, with D uncertain. V gave up 3 bases and J gave up 6 bases, with 8 bases separating them. The CDR3 consists of 12 residues. Germline CDR1 and CDR2: MNHEY and SMNVEV (reference sequence). DNA of the CDR3: TGTGCCAGCAGTTTTGTGGGCGCTGAAGCTTTCTTT. It encodes CASSFVGAEAFF.

V is TRBV7-6 and J is TRBJ2-1, with TRBD2 matching over 13 bases. The CDR3 contains 17 residues. In germline, CDR1 is SGHVS, CDR2 FNYEAQ. The J segment lost 0 bases and the V segment lost 3 bases, leaving 2 bases of the junction unmatched. The CDR3 nucleotides read TGTGCCAGCAGCTTGGGACTAGCGGGATCCTCCTACAATGAGCAGTTCTTC. Its translation is CASSLGLAGSSYNEQFF.

The rearrangement links TRBV6-6 to TRBJ1-5; D may be TRBD1 (5 bases). Germline values: CDR1 MNHNY, CDR2 SVGAGI (reference sequence). V gave up 8 bases and J gave up 6 bases, with 17 bases separating them. The length of the CDR3 is 14 residues. The CDR3 loop reads CASEATQGSQPQHF. CDR3 in DNA: TGTGCCAGCGAGGCTACCCAGGGATCTCAGCCCCAGCATTTT.

The chain links TRBV4-1 to TRBJ1-1; D remains unclear. V was shortened by 0 bases and J by 8 bases, with 7 bases between the two germline ends. The CDR3 has 12 residues. The V gene's germline CDR1 is MGHRA and CDR2 YSYEKL. The CDR3 DNA sequence: TGCGCCAGCAGCCAAGATCGTAGGGAAGCTTTCTTT. This sequence encodes CASSQDRREAFF.